The 17 T cell receptor beta chains below were found in one sample sequenced in a study of blood T cell repertoires in COVID-19. Profiled with immunoSEQ multiplex PCR; TCRdb holds only in-frame clones, not every one. This repertoire shows over 100,000 clones, 80% to 90% found once; its top ten account for 7.9%. Input material: peripheral blood. The receptors stem from a woman of 80 years or more with active or convalescent COVID-19.

The chain recombines TRBV18 with TRBJ1-4; 7 nucleotides agree with TRBD1. The germline V gene encodes CDR1 KGHSH and CDR2 LQKENI. The CDR3 sequence is 13 residues long. The V segment lost 2 bases and the J segment 11 bases; nucleotides outside the gene matches: 5. CDR3 in amino acids: CASSPDRAGKLFF. CDR3 sequence (DNA): TGTGCCAGCTCACCAGACAGGGCGGGGAAACTGTTTTTT.

The chain is built from TRBV11-2 and TRBJ2-1; 7 positions agree with TRBD2. The CDR3 covers 18 residues. In germline, CDR1 is SGHAT, CDR2 FQNNGV. Trimming removed 1 base from V and 3 bases from J; junction bases left unmatched: 12. CDR3 nucleotides: TGTGCCAGCAGCTTAGTCGGTAGCGGGCCTACCTTCTACAATGAGCAGTTCTTC. It encodes CASSLVGSGPTFYNEQFF.

The rearrangement joins TRBV3-1 (or the pseudogene TRBV3-2) to TRBJ2-5; D is undetermined. CDR1 and CDR2 from the germline V gene are LGHDT and YNNKEL (reference sequence). This CDR3 is built from 16 residues. V lost 0 bases, J lost 4 bases, and 15 bases lay in between. CDR3 region: CASSQEELGRRETQYF. The CDR3 bases are TGTGCCAGCAGCCAAGAGGAGCTTGGAAGGAGAGAGACCCAGTACTTC.

This rearrangement joins TRBV5-1 to TRBJ2-2; 11 nucleotides line up with TRBD2. The CDR3 sequence is 15 residues long. After removal of 5 bases from V and 1 base from J, the junction contained 1 base not matched to a gene. CDR1 is SGHRS and CDR2 is YFSETQ in the germline V gene. As DNA, the CDR3 is TGCGCCAGCAGGGGACTAGCGGTGAACACCGGGGAGCTGTTTTTT. Encoded protein: CASRGLAVNTGELFF.

This chain links TRBV4-2 with TRBJ2-3; 9 nucleotides agree with TRBD2. The CDR3 length is 14 residues. The germline CDR1 and CDR2 sequences are LGHNA and YNFKEQ. The junction had 5 bases not matched to a gene; V was cut back by 0 bases and J by 10 bases. The CDR3 is CASSQDLSGSSQYF. Here the CDR3 DNA reads TGTGCCAGCAGCCAAGACCTTAGCGGGAGTTCGCAGTATTTT.

Here the CDR3 DNA reads TGTGCCAGCAGTACTCCGGGCGGGAGGAGAACCGGGGAGCTGTTTTTT. The encoded protein is CASSTPGGRRTGELFF. This chain uses TRBV28 with TRBJ2-2; TRBD2 aligns across 8 bases. V was pared by 5 bases and J by 5 bases, with 10 bases of the junction left unmatched. There are 16 residues in the CDR3. Germline V lookup: CDR1 MDHEN, CDR2 SYDVKM. Full variable domain (rest looked up from reference TRBV28 and TRBJ2-2): DVKVTQSSRYLVKRTGEKVFLECVQDMDHENMFWYRQDPGLGLRLIYFSYDVKMKEKGDIPEGYSVSREKKERFSLILESASTNQTSMYLCASSTPGGRRTGELFFGEGSRLTVL.

The J gene is TRBJ1-2, the V gene TRBV9, with a tentative D call TRBD1 (5 bases). Trimming left V 4 bases short and J 8 bases short, with 15 bases between. In germline, CDR1 is SGDLS, CDR2 YYNGEE. The CDR3 sequence is 13 residues long. For the CDR3, the DNA is TGTGCCAGCAGCCGGAGCGGGGGGGAGGGCTACACCTTC. Translated, it gives CASSRSGGEGYTF.

The chain couples TRBV28 to TRBJ2-5, with D hard to call. The germline V gene encodes CDR1 MDHEN and CDR2 SYDVKM. The CDR3 contains 12 residues. Trimming removed 8 bases at V and 5 bases at J, with 12 bases between. This CDR3 is CASGRSSETQYF. DNA for the CDR3: TGTGCCAGCGGGCGAAGCAGCGAGACCCAGTACTTC.

CDR3 sequence (DNA): TGCGCCAGCAGCTTGCAGGGGATGGGGTCCTACGAGCAGTACTTC. Protein sequence: CASSLQGMGSYEQYF. The rearrangement links TRBV5-1 to TRBJ2-7, with TRBD1 as a possible D gene (6 bases). CDR3 size: 15 residues. V was trimmed by 1 base and J by 1 base, leaving 12 bases between them. Germline loops: CDR1 SGHRS, CDR2 YFSETQ.

The genes are TRBV7-3 and TRBJ2-5; TRBD1 matches at 7 bases. CDR3 length equals 16 residues. In germline, CDR1 is SGHTA, CDR2 FQGTGA. J gave up 5 bases and V 0 bases, and 9 bases lay outside the gene matches. The CDR3 DNA is TGTGCCAGCAGCTTAACGGGGACACAGGGGATGGAGACCCAGTACTTC. Its protein product is CASSLTGTQGMETQYF.

The chain is built from TRBV10-3 and TRBJ2-1, with 9 bases identical to TRBD1. V was pared by 5 bases and J by 4 bases, with 9 bases of the junction left unmatched. The germline gives CDR1 ENHRY, CDR2 SYGVKD. This CDR3 has 16 residues. The CDR3 loop is CAISRSGTGMYNEQFF. In nucleotides, the CDR3 is TGTGCCATCAGTCGCTCCGGGACAGGGATGTACAATGAGCAGTTCTTC.

The CDR3: CASSPDRTNTEAFF. The CDR3 DNA reads TGTGCCAGCAGCCCTGACAGGACGAACACTGAAGCTTTCTTT. This rearrangement joins TRBV5-4 to TRBJ1-1; TRBD1 is a possible D gene (6 bases). Trimming removed 4 bases from V and 1 base from J, with 11 bases in between. This CDR3 contains 14 residues. Germline CDR1 is SGHNT and CDR2 is YYREEE (reference sequence). Based on the CDR3 plus reference TRBV5-4 and TRBJ1-1, the full variable domain is ETGVTQSPTHLIKTRGQQVTLRCSSQSGHNTVSWYQQALGQGPQFIFQYYREEENGRGNFPPRFSGLQFPNYSSELNVNALELDDSALYLCASSPDRTNTEAFFGQGTRLTVV.

The gene calls are TRBV11-3 and TRBJ2-4; possibly TRBD2 for D (6 bases). Trimming pared 5 bases from V and 7 bases from J, leaving 15 bases between. This CDR3 is built from 14 residues. Germline V gene sequence: CDR1 SGHNT, CDR2 YENEEA. CDR3 bases: TGTGCCAGCAGCGCACCGGGACTCGGGAACATTCAGTACTTC. Translating it yields CASSAPGLGNIQYF.

The V gene is TRBV10-3, the J gene TRBJ1-1; a weak D match, TRBD1 (6 bases). The CDR3 has 13 amino acids. V lost 3 bases to trimming and J lost 9 bases, with 14 bases between them. Germline V gene lookup returns CDR1 ENHRY and CDR2 SYGVKD. DNA for the CDR3: TGTGCCATCAGTGAATCAGGGGAGGGAAAAGCTTTCTTT. Translated, it gives CAISESGEGKAFF.

V and J are TRBV5-1 and TRBJ2-3; perhaps TRBD2 as D (6 bases). V was trimmed by 0 bases and J by 4 bases, leaving 12 bases between them. Germline V gives CDR1 SGHRS, CDR2 YFSETQ. This CDR3 comprises 15 residues. The CDR3: CASSLEGRDADTQYF. In DNA form, the CDR3 reads TGCGCCAGCAGCTTGGAGGGGCGGGACGCAGATACGCAGTATTTT.

The rearrangement joins TRBV29-1 to TRBJ2-1; TRBD2 agrees at 10 bases. CDR3 length: 15 residues. The J segment lost 8 bases and the V segment lost 7 bases, leaving 14 bases of the junction unmatched. Germline V gives CDR1 SQVTM, CDR2 ANQGSEA. The CDR3 region is CSAGLAARGRDEQFF. In DNA, the CDR3 is TGCAGCGCCGGACTAGCGGCCAGGGGGAGGGATGAGCAGTTCTTC.

The chain joins TRBV28 to TRBJ2-5, with 8 bases lining up with TRBD1. The V gene's germline CDR1 is MDHEN and CDR2 SYDVKM. J was trimmed by 5 bases and V by 6 bases; bases with no gene match: 5. The CDR3 extends over 13 amino acids. The CDR3 nucleotides read TGTGCCAGCAGAGGACAGGGATGGGAGACCCAGTACTTC. This sequence encodes CASRGQGWETQYF.